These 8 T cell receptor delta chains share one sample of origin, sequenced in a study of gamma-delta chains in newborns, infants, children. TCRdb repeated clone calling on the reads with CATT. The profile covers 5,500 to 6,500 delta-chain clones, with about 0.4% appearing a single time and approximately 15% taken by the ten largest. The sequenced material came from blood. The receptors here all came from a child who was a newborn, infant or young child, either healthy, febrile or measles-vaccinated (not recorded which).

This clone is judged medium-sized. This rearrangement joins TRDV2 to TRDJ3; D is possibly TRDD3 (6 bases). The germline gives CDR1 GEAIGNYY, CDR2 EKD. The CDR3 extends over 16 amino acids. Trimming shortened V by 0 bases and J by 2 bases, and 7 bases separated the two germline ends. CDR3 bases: TGTGCCTGTGACACCTGGGATACCTGGGACACCCGACAGATGTTTTTC. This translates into CACDTWDTWDTRQMFF.

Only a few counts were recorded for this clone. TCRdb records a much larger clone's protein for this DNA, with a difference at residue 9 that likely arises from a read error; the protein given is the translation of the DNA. In DNA form, the CDR3 reads TGTGCCTGTGACACCTGGGCTTCCCCCTGGGACACCCGACAGATGTTTTTC. Its translation is CACDTWASPWDTRQMFF. The J gene is TRDJ3, the V gene TRDV2; possibly TRDD2 for D (5 bases). CDR3 length: 17 amino acids. Trimming took 0 bases from V and 2 from J, leaving 10 bases between them. Germline V gene sequence: CDR1 GEAIGNYY, CDR2 EKD.

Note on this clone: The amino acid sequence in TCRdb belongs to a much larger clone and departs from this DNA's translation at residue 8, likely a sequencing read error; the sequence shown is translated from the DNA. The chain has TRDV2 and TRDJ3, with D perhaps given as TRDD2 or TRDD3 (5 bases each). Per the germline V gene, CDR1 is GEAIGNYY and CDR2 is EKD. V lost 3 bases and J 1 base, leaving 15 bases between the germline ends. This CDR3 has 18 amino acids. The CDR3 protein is CACDALLEGSWDTRQMFF. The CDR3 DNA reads TGTGCCTGTGACGCCCTACTGGAGGGTTCCTGGGACACCCGACAGATGTTTTTC.

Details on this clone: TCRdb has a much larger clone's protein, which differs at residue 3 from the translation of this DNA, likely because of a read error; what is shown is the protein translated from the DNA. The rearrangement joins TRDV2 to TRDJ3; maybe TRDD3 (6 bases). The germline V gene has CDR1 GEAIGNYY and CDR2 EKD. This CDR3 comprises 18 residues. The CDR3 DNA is TGTGCCCGTGACAGGCTGGGGCCACGCTCCTGGGACACCCGACAGATGTTTTTC. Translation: CARDRLGPRSWDTRQMFF.

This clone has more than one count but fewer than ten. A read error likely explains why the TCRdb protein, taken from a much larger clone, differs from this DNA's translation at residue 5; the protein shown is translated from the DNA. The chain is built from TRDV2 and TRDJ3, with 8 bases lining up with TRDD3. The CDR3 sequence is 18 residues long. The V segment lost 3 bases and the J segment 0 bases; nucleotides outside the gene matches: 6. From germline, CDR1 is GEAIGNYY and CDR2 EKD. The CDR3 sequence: CACDAGWGTSWDTRQMFF. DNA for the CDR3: TGTGCCTGTGACGCCGGCTGGGGGACCTCCTGGGACACCCGACAGATGTTTTTC.

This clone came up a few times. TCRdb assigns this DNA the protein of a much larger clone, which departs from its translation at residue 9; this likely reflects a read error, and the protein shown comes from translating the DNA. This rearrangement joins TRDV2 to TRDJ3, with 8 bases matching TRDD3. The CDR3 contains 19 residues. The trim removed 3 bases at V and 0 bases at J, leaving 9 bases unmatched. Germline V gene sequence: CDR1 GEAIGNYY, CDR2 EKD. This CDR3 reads CACDSLGDCSSWDTRQMFF. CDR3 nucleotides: TGTGCCTGTGACTCATTGGGGGATTGCAGCTCCTGGGACACCCGACAGATGTTTTTC.

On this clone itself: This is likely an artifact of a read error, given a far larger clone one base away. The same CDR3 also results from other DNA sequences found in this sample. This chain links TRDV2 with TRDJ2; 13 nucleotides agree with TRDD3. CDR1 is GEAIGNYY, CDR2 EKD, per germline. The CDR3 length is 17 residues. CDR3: CACDSTGGYALTAQLFF. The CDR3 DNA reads TGTGCTTGTGACAGTACTGGGGGATACGCTTTGACAGCACAACTCTTCTTT.

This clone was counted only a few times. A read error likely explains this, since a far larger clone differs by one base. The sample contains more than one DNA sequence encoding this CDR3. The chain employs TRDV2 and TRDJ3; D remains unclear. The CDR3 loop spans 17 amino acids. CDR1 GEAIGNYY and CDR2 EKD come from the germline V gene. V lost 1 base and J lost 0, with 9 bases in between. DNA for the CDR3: TGTGCCTGTGACACATGGGCTTCCTCCTGGGACACCCGACAGATGTTTTTC. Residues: CACDTWASSWDTRQMFF.